The clone carrying this T cell receptor beta chain showed up just once. This record belongs to a study of blood T cell repertoires in COVID-19. The wider study: The origin of the acute and convalescent COVID-19 samples was the United States, Italy and Spain. In each case, the material was cDNA or gDNA derived from T cells, B-cell-depleted T cells, or PBMCs.

As processed by the authors: Reference gene primers were amplified, and this amplification served to estimate nucleated cell counts. The protocol was immunoSEQ multiplex PCR, while the TCRdb copy is restricted to in-frame clones and leaves out a portion. V and J calls and clone size follow that table, whereas D and trimming were derived from the DNA. This sample has a few hundred thousand clones, with more than 70% found just once. The CDR3 extends over 14 amino acids. Trimming removed 1 base from V and 6 bases from J; junction bases left unmatched: 5. Germline V CDR1 and CDR2: PRHDT, FYEKMQ (reference sequence).

This receptor was taken from a woman aged 45 to 65 who had recovered from COVID-19. This chain links TRBV13 with TRBJ2-7, with 8 positions matching TRBD2. Sample: peripheral blood. The CDR3: CASSLERAGGEQYF. DNA for the CDR3: TGTGCCAGCAGCTTAGAGCGGGCGGGGGGCGAGCAGTACTTC.